This T cell receptor (beta chain) was observed in a study of CD8+CD57+ T cells in acquired aplastic anemia. Study-level background: Sorted CD4+ and CD8+ cells gave a mean 3.2 ug DNA, range roughly 0.18 to 30 ug. Study outcomes and limitations: Sharing between patients and controls was observed for twenty-nine CD8+ CDR3 sequences.

A remark on this clonotype: Its antigen is not identified.

Patients picked for sequencing had shown CD8+CD57+ cell expansion detected by flow cytometry. Genomic DNA constituted the template upon which TCR beta VDJ and CDR3 profiling was performed. TCRdb recomputed calls from the reads with MiXCR, one row per CDR3 protein. The table includes 200,000 or so distinct CDR3 sequences, roughly two thirds detected once. The sequence was obtained from a human donor with aplastic anemia. Sequenced input: sorted CD4+, CD8+, or CD8+CD57+ T cells (not recorded which) from PBMCs.

CDR3 sequence: CATSRDRGGGETQYF. The CDR3 DNA reads as TGTGCCACCAGCAGAGATCGGGGGGGCGGAGAGACCCAGTACTTC. The chain couples TRBV15 to TRBJ2-5; 8 bases are a match to TRBD2. V shed 0 bases, J shed 4 bases, and the junction held 4 bases outside the gene matches. This CDR3 has 15 residues. The germline CDR1 and CDR2 sequences are LNHNV and YYDKDF (reference sequence).